The 14 T cell receptor beta chains listed next were all sequenced from one sample in a study of T-cell memory formation after mild COVID-19 (dated by TCRdb to the early 2020s). Libraries came from 5' RACE. The reads were generated on an Illumina NovaSeq 6000. TCRdb took the public reads, trimmed them with fastp at Q25, ran MiXCR for clone calling and kept in-frame beta chains. Rows with a matching CDR3 protein are joined into one entry that keeps the most common DNA and genes. For this sample there are about 340,000 distinct CDR3 sequences; around a fifth appear just once. Roughly a fifth of the sample lies in the top ten. Sequencing was carried out using PBMCs or a T cell subset sorted from them (not recorded which). Receptors were obtained from a man between 18 and 29 years old who had mild COVID-19 (a few samples of this study predate the infection). The sample titles of this study are shuffled in the database, so cell type and time point are left out; the donor was told from shared clones.

In its sample, this clonotype was seen a few times. V usage is TRBV6-6 and J usage is TRBJ1-1; D is perhaps TRBD1 (6 bases). Germline CDR1 and CDR2: MNHNY and SVGAGI (reference sequence). This CDR3 comprises 17 residues. V was clipped by 7 bases and J by 1 base, with 22 bases between them. The CDR3 DNA reads as TGTGCCAGCACTAATGTTCGCGGGGGGGCGAGGAACACTGAAGCTTTCTTT. It codes for CASTNVRGGARNTEAFF.

In its sample, this clonotype was seen a few times. J is TRBJ1-5 and V is TRBV7-2; D is possibly TRBD1 (5 bases). CDR1 is SGHTA, CDR2 FQGNSA, per germline. CDR3 length equals 15 residues. V lost 4 bases and J 1 base, leaving 11 bases between the germline ends. The CDR3 region has the DNA TGTGCCAGCAGCTCCGGGACGGCAAGCAATCAGCCCCAGCATTTT. This encodes CASSSGTASNQPQHF.

This clonotype was seen at least ten times. This chain uses TRBV7-9 with TRBJ2-1, with D possibly TRBD2 on 7 matching bases. Germline lookup yields CDR1 SEHNR and CDR2 FQNEAQ (reference sequence). The CDR3 runs to 16 residues. V lost 4 bases, J lost 7 bases, and 20 bases lay in between. CDR3 nucleotide sequence: TGTGCCAGCAGCTCGAGGGGGGGCCTCGGAGTTAATGAGCAGTTCTTC. This codes for CASSSRGGLGVNEQFF.

There are a few counts of this clonotype. The chain employs TRBV12-3 or TRBV12-4 and TRBJ1-2; 12 nucleotides align to TRBD1. V trimming: 6 bases; J trimming: 4 bases; junction bases outside the gene matches: 12. The CDR3 loop spans 17 amino acids. CDR3 coding DNA: TGTGCCAGCAGAGGGACAGGGGGCGCAAATGGGGGCTATGGCTACACCTTC. It encodes CASRGTGGANGGYGYTF.

This clonotype occurred a few times. J is TRBJ2-1 and V is TRBV18, with 10 bases identical to TRBD1. Germline CDR1 and CDR2: KGHSH and LQKENI. V was pared by 3 bases and J by 4 bases, with 6 bases of the junction left unmatched. The CDR3 length is 16 residues. CDR3 nucleotide sequence: TGTGCCAGCTCACCGCCCGGGACAGGGGATTACAATGAGCAGTTCTTC. It translates to CASSPPGTGDYNEQFF.

This chain joins TRBV7-3 and TRBJ2-1, with D uncertain. The V end was cut by 5 bases, the J end by 6 bases, with 11 bases between. CDR1 and CDR2 from the germline V gene are SGHTA and FQGTGA. The CDR3 has 13 amino acids. The CDR3 loop is CASSPPGPNEQFF. The CDR3 nucleotides are TGTGCCAGCAGCCCACCGGGTCCCAATGAGCAGTTCTTC.

This clonotype was seen a few times. The chain links TRBV2 to TRBJ2-6, with no clear D. CDR3 size: 13 residues. Germline values: CDR1 SNHLY, CDR2 FYNNEI. Trimming stripped 8 bases from V and 4 bases from J, with 9 bases between. Here the CDR3 reads CASLAYGANVLTF. The CDR3 DNA reads as TGTGCCAGCCTCGCGTACGGGGCCAACGTCCTGACTTTC.

This clonotype appeared a few times. The chain uses TRBV2 and TRBJ1-4; no clear D gene. The CDR3 sequence is 16 residues long. CDR1 is SNHLY, CDR2 FYNNEI, per germline. Trimming removed 6 bases at V and 4 bases at J, with 18 bases between. This chain's CDR3 is CASSRTTGVDNEKLFF. The CDR3 DNA follows: TGTGCCAGCAGCCGCACGACCGGAGTAGATAATGAAAAACTGTTTTTT.

The chain links TRBV7-9 to TRBJ1-2; tentative D call: TRBD1 (6 bases). CDR3 length equals 12 residues. Germline loops: CDR1 SEHNR, CDR2 FQNEAQ (reference sequence). With 5 bases removed from V and 12 bases from J, the gap between germline ends came to 16 bases. The CDR3: CASSSQQGFDTF. CDR3 bases: TGTGCCAGCAGCAGCCAACAGGGATTCGACACCTTC.

The CDR3 loop reads CASSSRTSSIGELFF. CDR3 in DNA: TGTGCCAGCAGCTCTCGGACTAGCAGCATCGGGGAGCTGTTTTTT. V usage is TRBV7-6 and J usage is TRBJ2-2; 8 nucleotides line up with TRBD2. Germline values: CDR1 SGHVS, CDR2 FNYEAQ. The CDR3 extends over 15 amino acids. The ends lost 4 bases at V and 7 bases at J; junction bases unmatched: 8.

This clonotype was seen a few times. The chain is built from TRBV5-1 and TRBJ2-3, with 8 nucleotides matching TRBD1. The CDR3 extends over 14 amino acids. After removal of 6 bases from V and 2 bases from J, the junction contained 5 bases not matched to a gene. Germline V gives CDR1 SGHRS, CDR2 YFSETQ. The CDR3 DNA sequence: TGCGCCAGCACTGACAGGGGTCCCACAGATACGCAGTATTTT. This translates into CASTDRGPTDTQYF. The full variable domain, rest sourced from reference TRBV5-1 and TRBJ2-3, is KAGVTQTPRYLIKTRGQQVTLSCSPISGHRSVSWYQQTPGQGLQFLFEYFSETQRNKGNFPGRFSGRQFSNSRSEMNVSTLELGDSALYLCASTDRGPTDTQYFGPGTRLTVL.

CDR3 loop: CASSITGAGGITEAFF. The DNA of the CDR3 is TGTGCCAGCAGCATTACAGGGGCGGGAGGGATAACTGAAGCTTTCTTT. The rearrangement links TRBV7-6 to TRBJ1-1; 7 nucleotides line up with TRBD1. The CDR3 has 16 amino acids. From germline, CDR1 is SGHVS and CDR2 FNYEAQ. J was trimmed by 5 bases and V by 5 bases; bases with no gene match: 14.

This clonotype was found a few times. This chain links TRBV2 with TRBJ2-3; a possible D gene is TRBD2 (5 bases). Germline V lookup: CDR1 SNHLY, CDR2 FYNNEI. The CDR3 is 14 residues long. V was trimmed by 5 bases and J by 4 bases, leaving 13 bases between them. The CDR3 spells CASSHGRGPDTQYF. The CDR3 nucleotides are TGTGCCAGCAGTCACGGACGAGGGCCAGATACGCAGTATTTT.

In this sample, this clonotype turned up a few times. V gene TRBV7-9 combines with J gene TRBJ1-3; no clear D gene. V dropped 3 bases and J dropped 5 bases, with 2 bases sitting between them. The CDR3 covers 11 residues. CDR1 and CDR2 (germline): SEHNR, FQNEAQ (reference sequence). The CDR3 DNA sequence: TGTGCCAGCAGCTTTCGAAACACCATATATTTT. It codes for CASSFRNTIYF. The full variable domain, completed using reference TRBV7-9 and TRBJ1-3, is DTGVSQNPRHKITKRGQNVTFRCDPISEHNRLYWYRQTLGQGPEFLTYFQNEAQLEKSRLLSDRFSAERPKGSFSTLEIQRTEQGDSAMYLCASSFRNTIYFGEGSWLTVV.